The 9 T cell receptor beta chains below all came from one sample that was sequenced in a study of cytomegalovirus exposure and HLA in healthy donors. PCR employed 60 Vbeta and 13 Jbeta primers. Only in-frame clones appear in the TCRdb table, and some are missing; sequencing was by immunoSEQ multiplex PCR. Here the sample spans 100,000 to 150,000 clones, roughly 75% being singletons. Sample: PBMCs. These receptors came from a man aged 25 to 45 in good health and CMV-seropositive.

This chain uses TRBV7-2 with TRBJ1-1, with a possible D match to TRBD1 (6 bases). The CDR3 spans 15 residues. Germline CDR1 reads SGHTA; CDR2 reads FQGNSA. V was trimmed by 6 bases and J by 7 bases, leaving 21 bases between them. CDR3 nucleotide sequence: TGTGCCAGCAGTTTCATTACAGGGTCCATGGGTGAAGCTTTCTTT. Its protein is CASSFITGSMGEAFF. The whole variable domain, filled in from reference TRBV7-2 and TRBJ1-1, reads GAGVSQSPSNKVTEKGKDVELRCDPISGHTALYWYRQSLGQGLEFLIYFQGNSAPDKSGLPSDRFSAERTGGSVSTLTIQRTQQEDSAVYLCASSFITGSMGEAFFGQGTRLTVV.

This sequence joins TRBV14 and TRBJ1-1; 7 bases agree with TRBD1. Trimming removed 2 bases from V and 0 bases from J; junction bases left unmatched: 6. Per germline, CDR1 SGHDN and CDR2 FVKESK. The CDR3 totals 16 residues. DNA of the CDR3: TGTGCCAGCAGCCAACCTTGGGACAGAATGAACACTGAAGCTTTCTTT. Protein product: CASSQPWDRMNTEAFF.

This chain joins TRBV14 and TRBJ2-3, with 9 positions matching TRBD1. This CDR3 is 18 amino acids long. V shed 0 bases and J 6 bases; nucleotides not matched to a gene: 13. Germline CDR1 SGHDN, CDR2 FVKESK. CDR3 protein: CASSQERGDRVPSDTQYF. The CDR3 bases are TGTGCCAGCAGCCAAGAGCGAGGGGACAGGGTACCGTCGGATACGCAGTATTTT. Complete variable domain (other parts from reference TRBV14 and TRBJ2-3): EAGVTQFPSHSVIEKGQTVTLRCDPISGHDNLYWYRRVMGKEIKFLLHFVKESKQDESGMPNNRFLAERTGGTYSTLKVQPAELEDSGVYFCASSQERGDRVPSDTQYFGPGTRLTVL.

The gene calls are TRBV11-3 and TRBJ1-1, with 8 nucleotides matching TRBD1. Germline-derived CDR1 and CDR2 are SGHNT and YENEEA. Germline trimming cut 5 bases from V and 1 base from J; bases unmatched to any gene: 3. The CDR3 runs 14 residues. This chain's CDR3 is CASSLGQANTEAFF. The CDR3 coding sequence is TGTGCCAGCAGCCTGGGACAGGCGAACACTGAAGCTTTCTTT.

The sample holds a few counts of this clone. In DNA, the CDR3 is TGTGCCAGCAGAGCGGGAGGGCCGGCAGATACGCAGTATTTT. It encodes CASRAGGPADTQYF. The chain recombines TRBV6-5 with TRBJ2-3; TRBD2 matches 10 bases. With 6 bases clipped from V and 4 bases from J, the junction kept 4 bases outside the gene matches. Germline-derived CDR1 and CDR2 are MNHEY and SVGAGI. This CDR3 comprises 14 residues.

The chain uses TRBV6-1 and TRBJ2-2; 10 bases agree with TRBD1. The J segment lost 3 bases and the V segment lost 11 bases, leaving 6 bases of the junction unmatched. Per germline, CDR1 MNHNS and CDR2 SASEGT. The length of the CDR3 is 14 residues. The CDR3 protein is CALQGTGDTGELFF. The CDR3, as DNA: TGTGCCCTCCAGGGGACAGGGGACACCGGGGAGCTGTTTTTT.

The J gene is TRBJ2-1, the V gene TRBV9, with D perhaps matching TRBD2 (6 bases). Germline CDR1 reads SGDLS; CDR2 reads YYNGEE. CDR3 length equals 14 residues. V lost 4 bases and J lost 1, with 9 bases in between. The CDR3 sequence is CASSSGVSYNEQFF. The CDR3 DNA is TGTGCCAGCAGCTCGGGAGTGTCCTACAATGAGCAGTTCTTC.

The gene calls are TRBV13 and TRBJ2-5; 8 positions match TRBD2. J gave up 4 bases and V 3 bases, and 10 bases lay outside the gene matches. Germline lookup yields CDR1 PRHDT and CDR2 FYEKMQ (reference sequence). There are 16 residues in the CDR3. CDR3 DNA sequence: TGTGCCAGCAGCTTTGGTCGCGGGAGGATTGGAGAGACCCAGTACTTC. This sequence encodes CASSFGRGRIGETQYF.

V is TRBV19 and J is TRBJ1-1; D gene uncertain. The CDR3 totals 14 residues. Looked up from germline, CDR1 is LNHDA and CDR2 is SQIVND (reference sequence). With 3 bases removed from V and 4 bases from J, the gap between germline ends came to 12 bases. The CDR3 nucleotides read TGTGCCAGTAGTATCGGAGTAGAGGTCACTGAAGCTTTCTTT. The encoded protein is CASSIGVEVTEAFF.